This T cell receptor beta chain was identified during a study of T-cell memory formation after mild COVID-19. TCRdb called the 5' RACE reads again in MiXCR, with one record for every CDR3 protein. Of more than 350,000 distinct CDR3 sequences in the sample, about a sixth were seen once. This clonotype came up a few times. The CDR3 is made up of 14 amino acids. Germline V gene sequence: CDR1 MDHEN, CDR2 SYDVKM. V lost 3 bases to trimming and J lost 6 bases; unmatched junction nucleotides: 7. The specimen sequenced was PBMCs or a T cell subset sorted from them (not recorded which). This clonotype was sampled from a man younger than 35 who had mild COVID-19 (a few samples of this study predate the infection). Cell type and time point are not known. The chain recombines TRBV28 with TRBJ2-7; the match to TRBD1 covers 8 bases. Written as DNA, the CDR3 is TGTGCCAGCAGTTTGTGGACAGGGCTCGGCGAGCAGTACTTC. This encodes CASSLWTGLGEQYF. Full variable domain (rest looked up from reference TRBV28 and TRBJ2-7): DVKVTQSSRYLVKRTGEKVFLECVQDMDHENMFWYRQDPGLGLRLIYFSYDVKMKEKGDIPEGYSVSREKKERFSLILESASTNQTSMYLCASSLWTGLGEQYFGPGTRLTVT.